The T cell receptor (beta chain) under discussion was sequenced for a study of T cell responses to AZD1222 COVID-19 vaccine. Study observations and caveats: Only after the peak T cell response were repertoires sampled.

Losses at the gene ends were 2 bases for V and 6 bases for J; bases not matched to a gene: 4. This CDR3 is 13 amino acids long. The germline V gene encodes CDR1 MDHEN and CDR2 SYDVKM. Produced via immunoSEQ multiplex PCR; TCRdb's table is partial and in-frame only. The top ten hold roughly 1.6% of the sample, which has 100,000 to 150,000 clones, roughly 90% seen once. Notes on this clone: Its antigen is not identified.

V and J are TRBV28 and TRBJ2-7, with 7 bases aligning to TRBD1. This specimen consisted of peripheral blood, obtained on day 0 of AZD1222 vaccination. The receptor was isolated from an adult in good health. CDR3 sequence reads: CASSLGHRGEQYF. CDR3 DNA sequence: TGTGCCAGCAGTTTAGGACACAGGGGCGAGCAGTACTTC.